These T cell receptor beta chains were read from a single sample in a study of T cell responses to AZD1222 COVID-19 vaccine. Sequencing was performed with immunoSEQ multiplex PCR; in TCRdb, only in-frame clones are kept and a portion is missing. The sample lists 75,000 to 100,000 clones, roughly 87% occurring once. The material sequenced was peripheral blood, taken on day 0 of AZD1222 vaccination. The source of these receptors is an adult in good health. Each CDR3 is given with its conserved first and last residue. Each record gives: J gene, V gene, clone size, D gene, CDR3 DNA, CDR3 protein. The D gene is left open where the match is weak. Only part of the rows carry a size: once, few, many, or a class if the clone is expanded.

TRBJ1-1,TRBV2,.,TRBD1,TGTGCCAGCGGGGGGCAGGGGGCATCAGCTTTCTTT,CASGGQGASAFF
TRBJ2-1,TRBV5-1,.,TRBD2,TGCGCCAGCAGCTTGACGACTAGCGGAATGAGCTCCTACAATGAGCAGTTCTTC,CASSLTTSGMSSYNEQFF
TRBJ2-5,TRBV5-1,.,TRBD2,TGCGCCAGCAGCTCTACTAGCGGTTACCAAGAGACCCAGTACTTC,CASSSTSGYQETQYF
TRBJ1-1,TRBV7-9,.,.,TGTGCCAGCAGCCCACAGGGAGGCACTGAAGCTTTCTTT,CASSPQGGTEAFF
TRBJ1-1,TRBV6-5,.,TRBD1,TGTGCCAGCAGTAGCAGACAGGGCAACACTGAAGCTTTCTTT,CASSSRQGNTEAFF
TRBJ2-1,TRBV12-3/TRBV12-4,.,TRBD2,TGTGCCAGCAGCAGAAGCGGGATCTATGAGCAGTTCTTC,CASSRSGIYEQFF
TRBJ2-2,TRBV28,.,TRBD1,TGTGCCAGCAGTACCGGGACAGAGGACACCGGGGAGCTGTTTTTT,CASSTGTEDTGELFF
TRBJ1-5,TRBV30,.,TRBD1,TGTGCCTGGAGTCCACTGGACAGGGCGATCAATCAGCCCCAGCATTTT,CAWSPLDRAINQPQHF
TRBJ1-2,TRBV7-3,.,TRBD1,TGTGCCAGCAGCACCTCGACAGGGAACGGCTACACCTTC,CASSTSTGNGYTF
TRBJ2-2,TRBV28,.,.,TGTGCCAGCAGTTTATTGGGTAGCGGAGCTCCGAACACCGGGGAGCTGTTTTTT,CASSLLGSGAPNTGELFF
TRBJ1-6,TRBV7-2,.,.,TGTGCCAGCAGCTCCGACGGATCACCCCTCCACTTT,CASSSDGSPLHF
TRBJ1-1,TRBV6-5,once,.,TGTGCTTTAGTTGAGGGGTATGGTGAAGCTTTCTTT,CALVEGYGEAFF
TRBJ2-7,TRBV30,.,TRBD2,TGTGCCTGGAGACTGGGGGGGAGAGGCGAGCAGTACTTC,CAWRLGGRGEQYF
TRBJ1-5,TRBV19,.,.,TGTGCCAGTAGTATCAAGGGTCTTGCCCAGCATTTT,CASSIKGLAQHF
TRBJ2-5,TRBV7-9,.,.,TGTGCCAGCAGCTTACGAGGACAAGAGACCCAGTACTTC,CASSLRGQETQYF
TRBJ1-5,TRBV5-4,.,.,TGTGCCAGCAGCTTAGACCCCAATCAGCCCCAGCATTTT,CASSLDPNQPQHF
TRBJ1-5,TRBV2,.,.,TGTGCCAGCAGTGACAGGGGAGGTCAGCCCCAGCATTTT,CASSDRGGQPQHF
TRBJ2-3,TRBV6-2/TRBV6-3,.,TRBD2,TGTGCCAGCAGTGGGACTAGCGGGAGAACCAGGGATACGCAGTATTTT,CASSGTSGRTRDTQYF
TRBJ2-2,TRBV5-1,.,.,TGCGCCAGCAGCTTGAATCAGTGGGAGGAAAGGATTGTCGGGGAGCTGTTTTTT,CASSLNQWEERIVGELFF
TRBJ2-7,TRBV10-1,.,TRBD1,TGCGCCAGCAGTGATGACAGGGACCCCTACGAGCAGTACTTC,CASSDDRDPYEQYF
TRBJ1-1,TRBV7-3,.,.,TGTGCCAGCAGCTTAAAGCGGGGAGGAAACACTGAAGCTTTCTTT,CASSLKRGGNTEAFF
TRBJ1-1,TRBV4-2,.,.,TGTGCCAGCAGCCAAGATGGGCGAGTCCGGTCGGGTCGGATCGGGAACACTGAAGCTTTCTTT,CASSQDGRVRSGRIGNTEAFF
TRBJ2-5,TRBV5-1,.,TRBD1,TGCGCCAGCAGCTCGGGACAGCAAGAGACCCAGTACTTC,CASSSGQQETQYF
TRBJ1-5,TRBV29-1,.,TRBD1,TGCAGCGTCCTCGGACAGGGCAATCAGCCCCAGCATTTT,CSVLGQGNQPQHF
TRBJ2-3,TRBV5-1,.,.,TGCGCCAGCAGCTTACGGGCCAGCACAGATACGCAGTATTTT,CASSLRASTDTQYF
TRBJ1-2,TRBV27,.,.,TGTGCCAGCAGTTTTTACGCTGATGATGGCTACACCTTC,CASSFYADDGYTF
TRBJ2-5,TRBV10-3,.,TRBD1,TGTGCCATCAGTATGGACAGGGAAGAGACCCAGTACTTC,CAISMDREETQYF
TRBJ2-5,TRBV2,.,TRBD2,TGTGCCAGCACCAGGGACTACCCCAGCGAGACCCAGTACTTC,CASTRDYPSETQYF
TRBJ1-2,TRBV19,.,TRBD1,TGTGCCAGTAGTCCGGGACAGAGAACCTATGGCTACACCTTC,CASSPGQRTYGYTF
TRBJ2-7,TRBV27,.,TRBD2,TGTGCCAGCAGTTTATCGGCGGGAGGTTACGAGCAGTACTTC,CASSLSAGGYEQYF
TRBJ2-7,TRBV7-9,.,.,TGTGCCAGCAGCTTTTACGGCGCCTACGAGCAGTACTTC,CASSFYGAYEQYF
TRBJ1-2,TRBV2,few,.,TGTGCCAGCAGTAGGGCAGGTTCTAACTATGGCTACACCTTC,CASSRAGSNYGYTF
TRBJ1-2,TRBV5-5,.,.,TGTGCCAGCAGCTTGGGGGATATAGGGGCCTATGGCTACACCTTC,CASSLGDIGAYGYTF
TRBJ2-1,TRBV6-6,.,.,TGTGCCAGCAGGCCCGGGACACTTATCCCCAATGAGCAGTTCTTC,CASRPGTLIPNEQFF
TRBJ2-5,TRBV28,.,.,TGTGCCAGCAGTCTAGGAATCTCGGAGACCCAGTACTTC,CASSLGISETQYF
TRBJ1-2,TRBV28,.,.,TGTGCCAGCATGGCTACAGCGAGGGGCTACACCTTC,CASMATARGYTF